Following are 30 T cell receptor beta chains from one sample sequenced in a study of response to subunit inactivated influenza vaccine. TCRdb redid the calling of the RT-PCR reads with MiXCR, one entry per CDR3 protein. The sample has around 190,000 distinct CDR3 sequences, 13% to 15% seen once. Sequences were derived from CD8+ T cells sorted from PBMCs, sampled 5 days after vaccination. All receptors derive from a man aged 50 to 60 who received an inactivated influenza vaccine.

In this sample, this clonotype turned up a few times. The chain links TRBV6-1 to TRBJ2-5; TRBD2 agrees at 9 bases. The V segment lost 9 bases and the J segment 2 bases; nucleotides outside the gene matches: 10. Germline lookup yields CDR1 MNHNS and CDR2 SASEGT. The CDR3 is 15 residues long. This CDR3 reads CASSGRGGTQETQYF. CDR3 bases: TGTGCCAGTTCTGGGCGGGGGGGGACACAAGAGACCCAGTACTTC.

This clonotype was seen a few times. The genes are TRBV7-2 and TRBJ1-5; D ambiguous. Trimming removed 5 bases at V and 7 bases at J, with 9 bases between. This CDR3 is built from 12 residues. From germline, CDR1 is SGHTA and CDR2 FQGNSA. The CDR3 is CASSATGQPQHF. The CDR3 DNA follows: TGTGCCAGCAGCGCAACTGGCCAGCCCCAGCATTTT.

The chain uses TRBV28 and TRBJ1-3; D gene unclear. V was shortened by 3 bases and J by 8 bases, with 14 bases between the two germline ends. Germline loops: CDR1 MDHEN, CDR2 SYDVKM. The CDR3 extends over 14 amino acids. CDR3 sequence reads: CASSLRETLDTIYF. The CDR3 coding sequence is TGTGCCAGCAGTTTGAGGGAGACCTTGGACACCATATATTTT.

The chain combines TRBV20-1 with TRBJ1-5; no definite D call. The CDR3 loop spans 14 amino acids. Germline V lookup: CDR1 DFQATT, CDR2 SNEGSKA (reference sequence). Trimming removed 6 bases from V and 5 bases from J, with 17 bases in between. CDR3 bases: TGCAGTGCGCGAATTCACAGATTTCATCAGCCCCAGCATTTT. Encoded protein: CSARIHRFHQPQHF.

This clonotype appeared a few times. The chain employs TRBV4-3 and TRBJ2-1; possibly TRBD1 for D (6 bases). V was trimmed by 0 bases and J by 5 bases, leaving 20 bases between them. Germline V gene lookup returns CDR1 LGHNA and CDR2 YSLEER. CDR3 length: 18 residues. CDR3 nucleotide sequence: TGCGCCAGCAGCCAAGATCCCGGACAGAGTGCCCCACACAATGAGCAGTTCTTC. Translated: CASSQDPGQSAPHNEQFF.

Notes on this clonotype: The CDR3 carries no conserved terminal phenylalanine or tryptophan, so it likely arises from a read error. The gene calls are TRBV6-1 and TRBJ2-1; 7 nucleotides line up with TRBD1. J was trimmed by 6 bases and V by 4 bases; bases with no gene match: 6. Germline-derived CDR1 and CDR2 are MNHNS and SASEGT. The length of the CDR3 is 14 residues. For the CDR3, the DNA is TGTGCCAGCAGTGTCCGGGACAGTCTCAATGAGCAGTTCTAC. The encoded protein is CASSVRDSLNEQFY.

This clonotype has a handful of counts. This chain links TRBV9 with TRBJ1-2, with TRBD1 matching over 9 bases. The CDR3 consists of 17 residues. Germline lookup yields CDR1 SGDLS and CDR2 YYNGEE. With V trimmed by 3 bases and J by 0 bases, 9 bases remained unmatched. The CDR3 region has the DNA TGTGCCAGCAGCGCCGGGACAGGGCCCTTTTCTAACTATGGCTACACCTTC. This codes for CASSAGTGPFSNYGYTF.

This chain links TRBV6-5 with TRBJ1-2; D perhaps matches TRBD1 (6 bases). From germline, CDR1 is MNHEY and CDR2 SVGAGI. The CDR3 loop spans 13 amino acids. V was clipped by 0 bases and J by 5 bases, with 7 bases between them. The CDR3 spells CASSYSTGYGYTF. The CDR3 bases are TGTGCCAGCAGTTACTCGACAGGATATGGCTACACCTTC.

This clonotype has a count of ten or more. J is TRBJ1-1 and V is TRBV7-9; 9 bases map to TRBD1. V was pared by 5 bases and J by 0 bases, with 7 bases of the junction left unmatched. This CDR3 contains 16 residues. Per germline, CDR1 SEHNR and CDR2 FQNEAQ (reference sequence). The CDR3 region is CASSQGTGLMNTEAFF. CDR3 nucleotides: TGTGCCAGCAGCCAAGGGACAGGGCTTATGAACACTGAAGCTTTCTTT.

This clonotype showed up just a few times. The chain is built from TRBV7-9 and TRBJ1-1; D is undetermined. This CDR3 has 13 residues. Germline CDR1 SEHNR, CDR2 FQNEAQ (reference sequence). The V and J ends lost 1 base and 0 bases respectively, with 3 bases between them. The CDR3 here is CASSLEMNTEAFF. Here the CDR3 DNA reads TGTGCCAGCAGCTTAGAAATGAACACTGAAGCTTTCTTT.

V and J are TRBV4-1 and TRBJ2-3; D not certain. This CDR3 is 15 amino acids long. Trimming removed 0 bases from V and 2 bases from J, with 9 bases in between. Germline V gives CDR1 MGHRA, CDR2 YSYEKL. The CDR3 DNA sequence: TGCGCCAGCAGCCAAGAAGGAAGGTACACAGATACGCAGTATTTT. Translating gives CASSQEGRYTDTQYF.

This chain links TRBV4-2 with TRBJ2-1; no clear D gene. The germline V gene has CDR1 LGHNA and CDR2 YNFKEQ. CDR3 size: 14 residues. Deletions cut 4 bases from V and 3 bases from J, with 10 bases between. DNA for the CDR3: TGTGCCAGCAGCCCCCGGCTTTACTACAATGAGCAGTTCTTC. As protein: CASSPRLYYNEQFF.

This clonotype was seen a few times. The chain links TRBV10-2 to TRBJ1-5; D unclear. Per germline, CDR1 WSHSY and CDR2 SAAADI. The CDR3 runs 15 residues. V gave up 4 bases and J gave up 2 bases, with 12 bases separating them. The CDR3: CASSVGRSGNQPQHF. The CDR3 DNA reads as TGCGCCAGCAGTGTGGGCAGGTCGGGCAATCAGCCCCAGCATTTT.

The chain combines TRBV3-1 with TRBJ2-1, with 15 positions matching TRBD2. The J segment lost 4 bases and the V segment lost 4 bases, leaving 8 bases of the junction unmatched. Germline V lookup: CDR1 LGHDT, CDR2 YNNKEL (reference sequence). This CDR3 has 18 residues. The CDR3 spells CASSLVGLAGGHYNEQFF. CDR3 nucleotides: TGTGCCAGCAGCCTGGTTGGACTAGCGGGAGGGCATTACAATGAGCAGTTCTTC.

This clonotype showed up just a few times. The chain employs TRBV11-2 and TRBJ2-5; 11 positions agree with TRBD2. CDR3 length equals 15 residues. V dropped 4 bases and J dropped 4; count of bases not matched to a gene: 5. Germline V gene sequence: CDR1 SGHAT, CDR2 FQNNGV. In nucleotides, the CDR3 is TGTGCCAGCAGCTACACTAGCGGGAGTTCAGAGACCCAGTACTTC. Translation gives CASSYTSGSSETQYF.

J is TRBJ2-2 and V is TRBV9, with 10 bases fitting TRBD2. V lost 3 bases to trimming and J lost 3 bases; unmatched junction nucleotides: 11. The V gene's germline CDR1 is SGDLS and CDR2 YYNGEE. The CDR3 is 18 residues long. The CDR3 sequence is CASSASQTSGEYTGELFF. Written as DNA, the CDR3 is TGTGCCAGCAGCGCCTCCCAAACTAGCGGGGAATACACCGGGGAGCTGTTTTTT.

The chain employs TRBV29-1 and TRBJ2-3; 9 bases fit TRBD2. V shed 1 base and J 4 bases; nucleotides not matched to a gene: 9. This CDR3 spans 16 amino acids. Germline V gene data show CDR1 as SQVTM and CDR2 as ANQGSEA. For the CDR3, the DNA is TGCAGCGTTGAAGGGGGTAGCGGGAGATTTTCAGATACGCAGTATTTT. It specifies CSVEGGSGRFSDTQYF.

This clonotype was recorded at least ten times. This rearrangement joins TRBV9 to TRBJ1-1, with D possibly matching TRBD1 (6 bases). Between the trimmed V and J ends, which lost 3 bases and 4 bases, there was a span of 13 bases. There are 14 residues in the CDR3. The germline V gene encodes CDR1 SGDLS and CDR2 YYNGEE. CDR3 amino acids: CASSAPTGFTEAFF. The CDR3 DNA is TGTGCCAGCAGCGCCCCAACAGGGTTCACTGAAGCTTTCTTT.

This clonotype was observed a few times. The rearrangement uses TRBV11-1 and TRBJ2-2; 8 nucleotides align to TRBD1. Germline V lookup: CDR1 SGHAT, CDR2 FQDESV (reference sequence). V lost 5 bases to trimming and J lost 7 bases; unmatched junction nucleotides: 9. This CDR3 region has 15 residues. This chain's CDR3 is CASSHPQGAGGELFF. The CDR3, as DNA: TGTGCCAGCAGCCATCCCCAGGGGGCTGGCGGGGAGCTGTTTTTT.

This clonotype was observed a few times. The rearrangement links TRBV9 to TRBJ2-7; 12 nucleotides align to TRBD2. The CDR3 covers 16 residues. Germline CDR1 is SGDLS and CDR2 is YYNGEE. J gave up 3 bases and V 3 bases, and 7 bases lay outside the gene matches. CDR3 region: CASSAGLAGTYYEQYF. The DNA of the CDR3 is TGTGCCAGCAGCGCTGGACTAGCGGGGACCTACTACGAGCAGTACTTC.

This clonotype was seen a handful of times. This chain links TRBV5-6 with TRBJ2-5; no clear D. Deletions cut 2 bases from V and 5 bases from J, with 22 bases between. CDR3 length: 17 amino acids. Germline V CDR1 and CDR2: SGHDT, YYEEEE. The CDR3 reads CASSFDWRRTSSETQYF. The CDR3, as DNA: TGTGCCAGCAGCTTTGATTGGCGGAGAACCTCCTCGGAGACCCAGTACTTC.

This chain joins TRBV12-3 or TRBV12-4 and TRBJ1-1, with D hard to call. CDR3 length: 14 residues. The V end lost 5 bases, the J end lost 3 bases, and 13 bases lay between the germline ends. The CDR3 DNA follows: TGTGCCAGCAGTCCCTACGGCCCTGACACTGAAGCTTTCTTT. It encodes CASSPYGPDTEAFF.

The genes are TRBV9 and TRBJ2-7, with a tentative D call TRBD2 (6 bases). The V gene lost 2 bases and the J gene lost 2 bases, with 17 bases spanning the gap. This CDR3 is 16 amino acids long. The germline gives CDR1 SGDLS, CDR2 YYNGEE. CDR3 DNA sequence: TGTGCCAGCAGCGTTGGGGCTAGCGCCATAGCCTACGAGCAGTACTTC. This translates into CASSVGASAIAYEQYF.

In its sample, this clonotype was seen many times. The chain is built from TRBV6-2 or TRBV6-3 and TRBJ2-1; D tentatively reads TRBD1 or TRBD2 (5 bases each). Trimming shortened V by 4 bases and J by 3 bases, and 28 bases separated the two germline ends. The CDR3 sequence is 20 residues long. The germline V gene encodes CDR1 MNHEY and CDR2 SVGEGT. The CDR3 sequence: CASSSDRGTVAGTLYNEQFF. CDR3 DNA sequence: TGTGCCAGCAGTTCCGACCGAGGGACGGTAGCCGGGACGCTCTACAATGAGCAGTTCTTC.

The chain is built from TRBV4-3 and TRBJ2-5; 7 nucleotides agree with TRBD1. V shed 1 base, J shed 4 bases, and the junction held 15 bases outside the gene matches. Per germline, CDR1 LGHNA and CDR2 YSLEER. The CDR3 is 18 amino acids. The CDR3 region has the DNA TGCGCCAGCAGCCAAGGTTTAGCCTTACAGGGGATCCGAGAGACCCAGTACTTC. Translated: CASSQGLALQGIRETQYF.

The chain joins TRBV6-5 to TRBJ2-1; D may be TRBD1 or TRBD2 (5 bases each). V lost 7 bases, J lost 6 bases, and 10 bases lay in between. The length of the CDR3 is 12 residues. CDR1 MNHEY and CDR2 SVGAGI come from the germline V gene. CDR3 bases: TGTGCCAGCACGTCCGGGACCAATGAGCAGTTCTTC. It specifies CASTSGTNEQFF.

At least ten counts were recorded for this clonotype. The chain has TRBV4-3 and TRBJ2-6; TRBD1 matches at 8 bases. CDR3 size: 19 residues. CDR1 LGHNA and CDR2 YSLEER come from the germline V gene. V dropped 0 bases and J dropped 0; count of bases not matched to a gene: 7. CDR3 bases: TGCGCCAGCAGCCAAGACGCGGACAGGGCCTTCTCTGGGGCCAACGTCCTGACTTTC. Its translation: CASSQDADRAFSGANVLTF.

This clonotype was seen a handful of times. The chain employs TRBV9 and TRBJ2-7; D call uncertain. V was clipped by 0 bases and J by 2 bases, with 12 bases between them. Germline values: CDR1 SGDLS, CDR2 YYNGEE. There are 15 residues in the CDR3. The CDR3 sequence: CASSVAWDSPYEQYF. For the CDR3, the DNA is TGTGCCAGCAGCGTAGCATGGGATTCTCCCTACGAGCAGTACTTC.

This clonotype appeared a few times. The chain carries TRBV20-1 and TRBJ2-1; TRBD2 aligns across 9 bases. V trimming: 6 bases; J trimming: 7 bases; junction bases outside the gene matches: 22. From germline, CDR1 is DFQATT and CDR2 SNEGSKA (reference sequence). The CDR3 runs to 18 residues. This CDR3 is CSAHLRPPGLALWNEQFF. The CDR3 bases are TGCAGTGCCCACCTTCGACCGCCGGGACTAGCATTGTGGAATGAGCAGTTCTTC.

The genes are TRBV5-1 and TRBJ2-7, with D maybe TRBD1 (5 bases). CDR3 size: 14 residues. V lost 0 bases and J lost 2, with 9 bases in between. CDR1 SGHRS and CDR2 YFSETQ come from the germline V gene. The CDR3: CASSLEGNPYEQYF. The CDR3 bases are TGCGCCAGCAGCTTGGAGGGGAACCCCTACGAGCAGTACTTC.